The rows below give T cell receptor beta chains drawn from one sample of a study of T-cell reconstitution after alpha-beta-depleted transplantation in children. TCRdb reprocessed the PCR reads with MiXCR, giving one entry per CDR3 protein. The sample has approximately 350,000 distinct CDR3 sequences; about an eighth are singletons. Sample: PBMCs, taken from the stem cell graft. Every receptor here comes from a human donor who donated a stem cell graft to a child with Fanconi anemia. CDR3s include the opening cysteine and the closing phenylalanine or tryptophan. Fields, in order: V gene, clone size, J gene, D gene, CDR3 DNA, CDR3 protein. D genes are given only for firm matches. Size is stated for part of the rows, as once, few or many counts, or as a class when the clone is expanded.

V: TRBV6-1; size: many; J: TRBJ1-3; D: NA; DNA: TGTGCCAGCAGGACACAGGAGGCCTCTGGAAACACCATATATTTT; CDR3: CASRTQEASGNTIYF
V: TRBV20-1; size: many; J: TRBJ1-3; D: NA; DNA: TGCAGTGCCCCAGGGACCTGGAACACCATATATTTT; CDR3: CSAPGTWNTIYF
V: TRBV5-1; size: few; J: TRBJ2-7; D: TRBD1; DNA: TGCGCCAGCAGCTCACAGGGGCTACGAGACTACGAGCAGTACTTC; CDR3: CASSSQGLRDYEQYF
V: TRBV24-1; size: NA; J: TRBJ2-2; D: TRBD1; DNA: TGTGCCACCAGTGACAGGGACAGGGATTACACCGGGGAGCTGTTTTTT; CDR3: CATSDRDRDYTGELFF
V: TRBV28; size: many; J: TRBJ2-1; D: TRBD1; DNA: TGTGCCACCCTCGGGGGGACAGGGCGCAATGAGCAGTTCTTC; CDR3: CATLGGTGRNEQFF
V: TRBV27; size: many; J: TRBJ1-1; D: TRBD1; DNA: TGTGCCAGCAGTCCCGGGACAGGGGTGGCTGAAGCTTTCTTT; CDR3: CASSPGTGVAEAFF
V: TRBV11-2; size: NA; J: TRBJ2-3; D: NA; DNA: TGTGCCAGCAGCTCGACAGGGGAGGGAAATACGCAGTATTTT; CDR3: CASSSTGEGNTQYF
V: TRBV7-9; size: NA; J: TRBJ2-7; D: NA; DNA: TGTGCCAGCAGCTTAGGCGATTTCGCCCGTGGGCAGTACTTC; CDR3: CASSLGDFARGQYF
V: TRBV29-1; size: many; J: TRBJ2-1; D: NA; DNA: TGCAGCGTTGCTGACGTGTGGGCCAGGGATGAGCAGTTCTTC; CDR3: CSVADVWARDEQFF
V: TRBV5-1; size: many; J: TRBJ1-1; D: NA; DNA: TGCGCCAGCAGCTTGGTCGTGGGGAGCGCTGAAGCTTTCTTT; CDR3: CASSLVVGSAEAFF
V: TRBV15; size: NA; J: TRBJ2-1; D: TRBD2; DNA: TGTGCCACCAGCACACCTAGGATCCACCGGGGGGATGAGCAGTTCTTC; CDR3: CATSTPRIHRGDEQFF
V: TRBV15; size: many; J: TRBJ1-4; D: NA; DNA: TGTGCCACCAGCAGAGGAGGGAGCCGGGAAAAACTGTTTTTT; CDR3: CATSRGGSREKLFF
V: TRBV6-2/TRBV6-3; size: NA; J: TRBJ1-5; D: NA; DNA: TGTGCCAGCAGTAAGGATGGGGTCCAGCCCCAGCATTTT; CDR3: CASSKDGVQPQHF
V: TRBV5-5; size: NA; J: TRBJ2-2; D: NA; DNA: TGTGCCAGCAGCTTGGCGGGTTTGGGCAGAAGTAACACCGGGGAGCTGTTTTTT; CDR3: CASSLAGLGRSNTGELFF
V: TRBV18; size: few; J: TRBJ2-2; D: NA; DNA: TGTGCCAGCTCACCATTCGGGGAGCTGTTTTTT; CDR3: CASSPFGELFF
V: TRBV11-1; size: few; J: TRBJ1-1; D: NA; DNA: TGTGCCAGCAGCTTACGTTACGGGCAGGGTGCCATGAACACTGAAGCTTTCTTT; CDR3: CASSLRYGQGAMNTEAFF
V: TRBV12-3/TRBV12-4; size: NA; J: TRBJ1-2; D: NA; DNA: TGTGCCAGCACGTTACAGGGTACCTATGGCTACACCTTC; CDR3: CASTLQGTYGYTF
V: TRBV6-6; size: NA; J: TRBJ1-2; D: NA; DNA: TGTGCCAGCGGCCCCGGATTGTCCTATGGCTACACCTTC; CDR3: CASGPGLSYGYTF
V: TRBV5-1; size: NA; J: TRBJ1-2; D: TRBD1; DNA: TGCGCCAGCAGTCAAGACAGGGGGCTAAGTGATGGTGGCTACACCTTC; CDR3: CASSQDRGLSDGGYTF
V: TRBV4-2; size: few; J: TRBJ1-2; D: NA; DNA: TGTGCCAGCAGCGCACAGGGTTTTGCTGATGGCTACACCTTC; CDR3: CASSAQGFADGYTF
V: TRBV21-1; size: few; J: TRBJ2-5; D: NA; DNA: TGTGCCAGCAGCAAAGGGTTCCTAGCGAGGCAAGAGACCCAGTACTTC; CDR3: CASSKGFLARQETQYF
V: TRBV6-5; size: few; J: TRBJ1-1; D: NA; DNA: TGTGCCAGCAGCCAGTTCGGACCGGGCGGGGTAACTGCTGAAGCTTTCTTT; CDR3: CASSQFGPGGVTAEAFF
V: TRBV11-3; size: few; J: TRBJ2-3; D: NA; DNA: TGTGCCAGCAGCTTAGATCGGGGATTTGGAGATACGCAGTATTTT; CDR3: CASSLDRGFGDTQYF
V: TRBV12-3/TRBV12-4; size: NA; J: TRBJ1-4; D: TRBD1; DNA: TGTGCCAGCAGTTTATTCCAGGGGGATGAAAAACTGTTTTTT; CDR3: CASSLFQGDEKLFF
V: TRBV4-3; size: NA; J: TRBJ2-5; D: NA; DNA: TGCGCCAGCAGCCAAGACCGACAGATCCAAGAGACCCAGTACTTC; CDR3: CASSQDRQIQETQYF
V: TRBV5-1; size: NA; J: TRBJ1-2; D: TRBD1; DNA: TGCGCCAGCAGCTATGGACAGGGGGCGTTCGATGGCTACACCTTC; CDR3: CASSYGQGAFDGYTF
V: TRBV20-1; size: few; J: TRBJ2-7; D: NA; DNA: TGCAGTGCTAACCCCGGGACTTCCCCCTACGAGCAGTACTTC; CDR3: CSANPGTSPYEQYF
V: TRBV11-2; size: NA; J: TRBJ1-1; D: NA; DNA: TGTGCCAGCAGCTTAGATGGGAGCACTGAAGCTTTCTTT; CDR3: CASSLDGSTEAFF
V: TRBV7-9; size: NA; J: TRBJ2-6; D: TRBD1; DNA: TGTGCCAGCAGCTCCCTCCACAGGGGGCCCTCCTCTGGGGCCAACGTCCTGACTTTC; CDR3: CASSSLHRGPSSGANVLTF
V: TRBV2; size: many; J: TRBJ1-3; D: TRBD1; DNA: TGTGCCAGCAAAGGGGACAGCCAGGGAAACACCATATATTTT; CDR3: CASKGDSQGNTIYF
V: TRBV9; size: few; J: TRBJ2-3; D: NA; DNA: TGTGCCAGCAGCCCCCGGGGCGTCGCAGATACGCAGTATTTT; CDR3: CASSPRGVADTQYF
V: TRBV21-1; size: NA; J: TRBJ2-1; D: NA; DNA: TGTGCCAGTCGGCGAATGTTGATCTTCTTC; CDR3: CASRRMLIFF
V: TRBV2; size: many; J: TRBJ1-3; D: NA; DNA: TGTGCCAGCTGTCGTGACTCTGGAAACACCATATATTTT; CDR3: CASCRDSGNTIYF